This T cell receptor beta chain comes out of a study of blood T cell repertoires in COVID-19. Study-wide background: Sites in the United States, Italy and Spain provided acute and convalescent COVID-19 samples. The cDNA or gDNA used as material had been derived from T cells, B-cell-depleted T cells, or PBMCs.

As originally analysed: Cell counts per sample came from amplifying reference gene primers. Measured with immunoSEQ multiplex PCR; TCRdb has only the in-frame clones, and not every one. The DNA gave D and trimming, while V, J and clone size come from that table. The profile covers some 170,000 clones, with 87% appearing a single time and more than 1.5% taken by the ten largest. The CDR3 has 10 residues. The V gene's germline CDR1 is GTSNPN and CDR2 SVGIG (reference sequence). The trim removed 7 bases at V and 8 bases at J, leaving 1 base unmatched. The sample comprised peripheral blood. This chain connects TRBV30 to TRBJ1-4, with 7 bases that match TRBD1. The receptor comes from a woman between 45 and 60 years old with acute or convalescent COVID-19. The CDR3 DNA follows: TGTGCCTCCAGGGGGGAAAAACTGTTTTTT. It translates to CASRGEKLFF. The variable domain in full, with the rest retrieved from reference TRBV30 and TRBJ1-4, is SQTIHQWPATLVQPVGSPLSLECTVEGTSNPNLYWYRQAAGRGLQLLFYSVGIGQISSEVPQNLSASRPQDRQFILSSKKLLLSDSGFYLCASRGEKLFFGSGTQLSVL.